This T cell receptor (beta chain) was recorded in a study of blood T cell repertoires in COVID-19. Across the study: Italy, Spain and the United States were the sources of the convalescent and acute COVID-19 samples. In each case, the material was cDNA or gDNA derived from T cells, B-cell-depleted T cells, or PBMCs.

The CDR3 extends over 15 amino acids. Trimming took 3 bases from V and 0 from J, leaving 10 bases between them. CDR1 and CDR2 (germline): SGHRS, YFSETQ. Original handling: Amplification from reference gene primers served as the basis for estimated nucleated cell counts. Measured with immunoSEQ multiplex PCR; TCRdb has only the in-frame clones, and not every one. V and J calls and clone size are given by that table; D and trimming were obtained from the DNA. This table holds about 150,000 clones, roughly 84% found once. The sequence came from a woman in her 50s with acute or convalescent COVID-19. The rearrangement joins TRBV5-1 to TRBJ2-1; TRBD2 might be the D (5 bases). Sequenced input: peripheral blood. The DNA for the CDR3 is TGCGCCAGCAGCTCAAGCGGTAGCTCCTACAATGAGCAGTTCTTC. It codes for CASSSSGSSYNEQFF.